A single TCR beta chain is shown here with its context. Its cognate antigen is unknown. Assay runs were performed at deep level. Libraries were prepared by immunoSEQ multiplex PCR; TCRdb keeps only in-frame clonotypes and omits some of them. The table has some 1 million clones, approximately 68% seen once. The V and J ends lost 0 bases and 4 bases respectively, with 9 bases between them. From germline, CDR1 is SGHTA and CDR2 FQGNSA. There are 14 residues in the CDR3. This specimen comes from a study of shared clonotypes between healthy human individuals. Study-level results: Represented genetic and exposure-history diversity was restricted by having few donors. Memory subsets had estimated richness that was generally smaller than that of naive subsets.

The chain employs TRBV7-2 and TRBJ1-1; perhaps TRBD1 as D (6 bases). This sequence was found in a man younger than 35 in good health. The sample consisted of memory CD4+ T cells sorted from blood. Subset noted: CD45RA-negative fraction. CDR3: CASSLAPGATEAFF. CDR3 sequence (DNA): TGTGCCAGCAGCTTAGCGCCGGGGGCCACTGAAGCTTTCTTT. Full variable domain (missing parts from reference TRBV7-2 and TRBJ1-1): GAGVSQSPSNKVTEKGKDVELRCDPISGHTALYWYRQSLGQGLEFLIYFQGNSAPDKSGLPSDRFSAERTGGSVSTLTIQRTQQEDSAVYLCASSLAPGATEAFFGQGTRLTVV.